The next 29 T cell receptor beta chains were all read from a single sample in a study of blood T cell repertoires in COVID-19. Assay: immunoSEQ multiplex PCR; the TCRdb copy retains only in-frame clones and omits some. This table holds fewer than 200,000 clones, 75% to 85% found once. Source material: peripheral blood. The source is a woman in her thirties or forties with COVID-19, enrolled during active disease.

Worth noting for this clone: Distinct nucleotide sequences in the sample also encode this CDR3. The chain has TRBV2 and TRBJ2-3; tentatively, D is TRBD2 (5 bases). Germline V CDR1 and CDR2: SNHLY, FYNNEI. This CDR3 has 12 residues. V lost 9 bases, J lost 6 bases, and 13 bases lay in between. The CDR3 sequence: CARETGGDTQYF. The CDR3, as DNA: TGTGCCAGGGAGACTGGCGGGGATACGCAGTATTTT.

The chain recombines TRBV15 with TRBJ2-7, with TRBD2 identical over 12 bases. V gave up 6 bases and J gave up 5 bases; unmatched junction bases: 2. The CDR3 spans 13 residues. Germline loops: CDR1 LNHNV, CDR2 YYDKDF (reference sequence). The CDR3 DNA follows: TGTGCCACCAGGACTAGCGGGAGCAACGAGCAGTACTTC. Residues: CATRTSGSNEQYF.

This chain joins TRBV11-2 and TRBJ2-7; no clear D gene. The CDR3 is 13 residues long. CDR1 and CDR2 (germline): SGHAT, FQNNGV. Trimming cost V 4 bases and J 0 bases, with 7 bases left between them. The CDR3 sequence: CASSSADSYEQYF. In DNA, the CDR3 is TGTGCCAGCAGCTCCGCAGACTCCTACGAGCAGTACTTC. Supplemented by reference TRBV11-2 and TRBJ2-7, the full variable domain reads EAGVAQSPRYKIIEKRQSVAFWCNPISGHATLYWYQQILGQGPKLLIQFQNNGVVDDSQLPKDRFSAERLKGVDSTLKIQPAKLEDSAVYLCASSSADSYEQYFGPGTRLTVT.

The chain has TRBV7-8 and TRBJ2-3; perhaps TRBD2 as D (7 bases). The CDR3 covers 15 residues. V lost 2 bases, J lost 6 bases, and 15 bases lay in between. Germline loops: CDR1 SGHVS, CDR2 FQNEAQ. The CDR3 protein is CASSLYTGGWDTQYF. The CDR3 DNA reads TGTGCCAGCAGCTTATACACGGGGGGCTGGGATACGCAGTATTTT.

The chain links TRBV27 to TRBJ1-6; D unclear. The germline V gene has CDR1 MNHEY and CDR2 SMNVEV (reference sequence). Between the trimmed V and J ends, which lost 5 bases and 10 bases, there was a span of 12 bases. There are 13 residues in the CDR3. CDR3 loop: CASSRHSGSPLHF. The CDR3 nucleotides read TGTGCCAGCAGTCGACACAGCGGCTCACCCCTCCACTTT.

This clone was detected only a few times. The J gene is TRBJ1-1, the V gene TRBV5-6, with 7 bases aligning to TRBD1. The CDR3 contains 15 residues. The junction had 3 bases not matched to a gene; V was cut back by 1 base and J by 0 bases. Germline V gene lookup returns CDR1 SGHDT and CDR2 YYEEEE. The CDR3 DNA sequence: TGTGCCAGCAGCTTGCAGGGGGTCTTGAACACTGAAGCTTTCTTT. It codes for CASSLQGVLNTEAFF.

The chain has TRBV7-9 and TRBJ1-4, with 9 bases fitting TRBD1. The CDR3 length is 14 residues. Germline CDR1 reads SEHNR; CDR2 reads FQNEAQ (reference sequence). V gave up 7 bases and J gave up 8 bases; unmatched junction bases: 8. The CDR3 DNA reads TGTGCCAGCACCCTGGGACAGGGAGGAGAAAAACTGTTTTTT. This gives the protein CASTLGQGGEKLFF.

The V and J genes are TRBV28 and TRBJ2-6, with D tentatively TRBD2 (6 bases). The germline V gene has CDR1 MDHEN and CDR2 SYDVKM. The CDR3 runs 15 residues. Trimming left V 7 bases short and J 1 base short, with 11 bases between. CDR3 sequence: CASTDGGSGANVLTF. DNA of the CDR3: TGTGCCAGCACCGACGGGGGTTCTGGGGCCAACGTCCTGACTTTC.

V gene TRBV6-2 or TRBV6-3 combines with J gene TRBJ2-1, with unresolved D. The CDR3 contains 13 residues. Germline CDR1 reads MNHEY; CDR2 reads SVGEGT. V lost 2 bases, J lost 4 bases, and 6 bases lay in between. DNA for the CDR3: TGTGCCAGCAGTTACACCAGTTACAATGAGCAGTTCTTC. Its protein product is CASSYTSYNEQFF.

The chain combines TRBV11-3 with TRBJ1-3; D perhaps matches TRBD1 (5 bases). The CDR3 contains 12 residues. The ends were cut back, 7 bases at V and 4 bases at J, with 8 bases in the middle. Looked up from germline, CDR1 is SGHNT and CDR2 is YENEEA. The CDR3 DNA sequence: TGTGCCAGCAAGGGGTCCGGAAACACCATATATTTT. Its protein is CASKGSGNTIYF.

The rearrangement links TRBV4-2 to TRBJ2-7; TRBD2 matches at 14 bases. Germline CDR1 LGHNA, CDR2 YNFKEQ. Losses at the gene ends were 5 bases for V and 4 bases for J; bases not matched to a gene: 7. The CDR3 consists of 16 residues. The CDR3 DNA reads as TGTGCCAGCAGCGCCTTGACTAGCGGGGGGGAATACGAGCAGTACTTC. Translated: CASSALTSGGEYEQYF.

V usage is TRBV5-4 and J usage is TRBJ2-5; maybe TRBD1 (6 bases). This CDR3 has 15 residues. Trimming shortened V by 2 bases and J by 1 base, and 12 bases separated the two germline ends. Germline values: CDR1 SGHNT, CDR2 YYREEE (reference sequence). CDR3 sequence (DNA): TGTGCCAGCAGCTTTGATCAGGGGTCCCAAGAGACCCAGTACTTC. Protein product: CASSFDQGSQETQYF.

A few counts support this clone. The chain joins TRBV14 to TRBJ1-1; 7 bases align to TRBD1. V lost 8 bases to trimming and J lost 1 base; unmatched junction nucleotides: 7. Germline CDR1 and CDR2: SGHDN and FVKESK. The CDR3 has 14 amino acids. The CDR3 sequence is CASRRQGRNTEAFF. CDR3 bases: TGTGCCAGCCGGAGACAGGGCAGGAACACTGAAGCTTTCTTT.

The table lists this clone with a few counts. The chain employs TRBV28 and TRBJ2-1, with TRBD2 matching over 11 bases. Germline CDR1 is MDHEN and CDR2 is SYDVKM. V shed 6 bases, J shed 4 bases, and the junction held 8 bases outside the gene matches. The CDR3 covers 16 residues. CDR3 sequence reads: CASRVGGTSGYNEQFF. DNA for the CDR3: TGTGCCAGCAGGGTAGGGGGGACTAGCGGTTACAATGAGCAGTTCTTC.

The chain's CDR3 is CASSFWTGDQETQYF. CDR3 nucleotides: TGTGCCAGCAGTTTTTGGACAGGGGATCAAGAGACCCAGTACTTC. The J gene is TRBJ2-5, the V gene TRBV27; 9 bases are a match to TRBD1. The CDR3 is 15 amino acids. From germline, CDR1 is MNHEY and CDR2 SMNVEV (reference sequence). V trimming: 3 bases; J trimming: 2 bases; junction bases outside the gene matches: 4.

The chain carries TRBV4-2 and TRBJ2-2, with 10 bases lining up with TRBD2. J was trimmed by 0 bases and V by 1 base; bases with no gene match: 5. The CDR3 has 18 residues. Germline V CDR1 and CDR2: LGHNA, YNFKEQ. The CDR3 here is CASSQVGLAGANTGELFF. Written as DNA, the CDR3 is TGTGCCAGCAGCCAAGTAGGTCTAGCGGGAGCGAACACCGGGGAGCTGTTTTTT.

The V and J genes are TRBV7-2 and TRBJ2-7; D possibly corresponds to TRBD2 (6 bases). V gave up 5 bases and J gave up 4 bases, with 12 bases separating them. CDR3 length equals 13 residues. Germline-derived CDR1 and CDR2 are SGHTA and FQGNSA. In nucleotides, the CDR3 is TGTGCCAGCAGCAGAGGACTACCGTACGAGCAGTACTTC. Encoded protein: CASSRGLPYEQYF.

The table lists this clone with a few counts. For the CDR3, the DNA is TGTGCCAGCAGCTCCGACAGGGAGCGGGAGCTGTTTTTT. Residues: CASSSDRERELFF. The chain recombines TRBV11-2 with TRBJ2-2; 7 bases are shared with TRBD1. The CDR3 is made up of 13 amino acids. J lost 9 bases, V lost 4 bases, and 5 bases had no gene match. Germline CDR1 reads SGHAT; CDR2 reads FQNNGV. Supplemented by reference TRBV11-2 and TRBJ2-2, the full variable domain reads EAGVAQSPRYKIIEKRQSVAFWCNPISGHATLYWYQQILGQGPKLLIQFQNNGVVDDSQLPKDRFSAERLKGVDSTLKIQPAKLEDSAVYLCASSSDRERELFFGEGSRLTVL.

The CDR3 bases are TGTGCCAGCAGTATTAGCGGGGAAGGCACAGATACGCAGTATTTT. Amino acids: CASSISGEGTDTQYF. This chain uses TRBV6-4 with TRBJ2-3; 8 nucleotides align to TRBD2. This CDR3 is 15 amino acids long. V lost 5 bases and J lost 1; bases outside the gene matches: 5. Per the germline V gene, CDR1 is MRHNA and CDR2 is SNTAGT.

CDR3 in amino acids: CASSSTRSGNEQFF. The CDR3 DNA reads TGTGCCAGCAGCTCGACTAGGTCGGGAAATGAGCAGTTCTTC. The J gene is TRBJ2-1, the V gene TRBV2; D perhaps matches TRBD2 (6 bases). V dropped 6 bases and J dropped 7 bases, with 16 bases sitting between them. The CDR3 has 14 amino acids. Per the germline V gene, CDR1 is SNHLY and CDR2 is FYNNEI.

A word on this clone: Mismatch with germline at one junction end may stem from a read error. The chain joins TRBV7-7 to TRBJ2-3, with 8 bases fitting TRBD1. Germline CDR1 and CDR2: SSHAT and FNYEAQ (reference sequence). The CDR3 spans 14 residues. The CDR3 protein is CASSETGVTDTQYF. The CDR3 DNA sequence: TGTGCTAGCAGCGAGACAGGGGTCACAGATACGCAGTATTTT. The full variable domain, its missing parts supplied by reference TRBV7-7 and TRBJ2-3, is GAGVSQSPRYKVTKRGQDVTLRCDPISSHATLYWYQQALGQGPEFLTYFNYEAQPDKSGLPSDRFSAERPEGSISTLTIQRTEQRDSAMYRCASSETGVTDTQYFGPGTRLTVL.

The chain is built from TRBV6-6 and TRBJ2-5; TRBD1 might be the D (5 bases). Germline V gene sequence: CDR1 MNHNY, CDR2 SVGAGI (reference sequence). This CDR3 region has 13 residues. V was pared by 7 bases and J by 3 bases, with 12 bases between. Here the CDR3 reads CASKRGSEETQYF. In nucleotides, the CDR3 is TGTGCCAGCAAAAGGGGCTCTGAAGAGACCCAGTACTTC.

The chain employs TRBV7-8 and TRBJ2-5, with a tentative D call TRBD1 (5 bases). There are 14 residues in the CDR3. In germline, CDR1 is SGHVS, CDR2 FQNEAQ. Trimming left V 0 bases short and J 5 bases short, with 10 bases between. CDR3 protein: CASSLAGRWETQYF. The CDR3 DNA reads as TGTGCCAGCAGCTTAGCGGGGCGGTGGGAGACCCAGTACTTC.

The gene calls are TRBV29-1 and TRBJ2-7; 7 nucleotides agree with TRBD1. After removal of 5 bases from V and 0 bases from J, the junction contained 7 bases not matched to a gene. Germline-derived CDR1 and CDR2 are SQVTM and ANQGSEA. The CDR3 extends over 14 amino acids. CDR3 DNA: TGCAGCGTTCTCTGGACAGGCCTCTCCTACGAGCAGTACTTC. Protein sequence: CSVLWTGLSYEQYF.

The rearrangement links TRBV30 to TRBJ1-5; TRBD1 agrees at 8 bases. Germline CDR1 GTSNPN, CDR2 SVGIG (reference sequence). The ends lost 1 base at V and 5 bases at J; junction bases unmatched: 16. This CDR3 spans 18 amino acids. CDR3 bases: TGTGCCTGGAGTGCGGAGGCCCTCGACAGGGGTGTAGATCAGCCCCAGCATTTT. It specifies CAWSAEALDRGVDQPQHF.

The DNA for the CDR3 is TGTGCCAGCAGCCGGCATAGGACTAGCGGACCCAATGAGCAGTTCTTC. This gives the protein CASSRHRTSGPNEQFF. The rearrangement joins TRBV14 to TRBJ2-1; 10 nucleotides line up with TRBD2. The CDR3 spans 16 residues. The germline CDR1 and CDR2 sequences are SGHDN and FVKESK. V lost 4 bases, J lost 6 bases, and 9 bases stayed unmatched.

This clone showed up just once. The chain has TRBV5-5 and TRBJ2-1; 13 positions agree with TRBD2. The CDR3 is 17 amino acids. V was clipped by 3 bases and J by 7 bases; unmatched bases: 10. CDR1 SGHKS and CDR2 YYEKEE come from the germline V gene (reference sequence). CDR3 sequence (DNA): TGTGCCAGCAGCTCTACTAGCGGGGGGGCGCTGCAGAATGAGCAGTTCTTC. It specifies CASSSTSGGALQNEQFF.

This clone was detected only a few times. The rearrangement joins TRBV19 to TRBJ1-5; TRBD1 aligns across 9 bases. The CDR3 is made up of 15 amino acids. J lost 5 bases, V lost 5 bases, and 7 bases had no gene match. Germline CDR1 and CDR2: LNHDA and SQIVND (reference sequence). CDR3 residues: CASSVSGTGHQPQHF. The CDR3 bases are TGTGCCAGTAGTGTGTCCGGGACAGGGCATCAGCCCCAGCATTTT.

DNA of the CDR3: TGTGCCACCAGCAACACAGGGCAGGGGTTCCCCAAAAACATTCAGTACTTC. Its translation: CATSNTGQGFPKNIQYF. The chain links TRBV15 to TRBJ2-4, with D possibly matching TRBD1 (6 bases). CDR1 is LNHNV and CDR2 is YYDKDF in the germline V gene (reference sequence). Between the trimmed V and J ends, which lost 4 bases and 2 bases, there was a span of 18 bases. CDR3 length: 17 residues.